These 10 T cell receptor beta chains came from one sample sequenced in a study of T cell repertoires in cytomegalovirus infection. These receptors' antigens are unknown. TCRdb redid the calling of the reads with MiXCR, one entry per CDR3 protein. The data show hundreds of thousands of distinct CDR3 sequences, around 31% seen once. The input for sequencing was cultured PBMCs, taken from culture after CMV antigen stimulation. All receptors derive from a human donor in good health (CMV status not recorded). Some clones in this sample may be carry-over from other donors' samples.

This clonotype has more than one count but fewer than ten. The rearrangement links TRBV19 to TRBJ1-1; tentative D call: TRBD1 (6 bases). The germline V gene encodes CDR1 LNHDA and CDR2 SQIVND (reference sequence). This CDR3 spans 14 amino acids. The V end was cut by 3 bases, the J end by 10 bases, with 18 bases between. The CDR3, as DNA: TGTGCCAGTAGTATGATTTCCCCCAGGGGCGCAGCTTTCTTT. This encodes CASSMISPRGAAFF. The full variable domain, its missing parts supplied by reference TRBV19 and TRBJ1-1, is DGGITQSPKYLFRKEGQNVTLSCEQNLNHDAMYWYRQDPGQGLRLIYYSQIVNDFQKGDIAEGYSVSREKKESFPLTVTSAQKNPTAFYLCASSMISPRGAAFFGQGTRLTVV.

The chain recombines TRBV7-8 with TRBJ1-2, with a possible D match to TRBD1 (5 bases). CDR3 length: 15 amino acids. CDR1 and CDR2 (germline): SGHVS, FQNEAQ. The ends were cut back, 1 base at V and 10 bases at J, with 19 bases in the middle. The CDR3: CASSLVRGGSVVYTF. The CDR3 bases are TGTGCCAGCAGCTTAGTAAGGGGTGGGTCGGTTGTCTACACCTTC.

This clonotype has a handful of counts. This chain links TRBV12-3 or TRBV12-4 with TRBJ2-3; D is unclear. The CDR3 has 13 amino acids. Trimming took off 6 bases at V and 6 bases at J, with 13 bases between the two ends. DNA for the CDR3: TGTGCCAGCAGGCCATCGGCCACCGATACGCAGTATTTT. This codes for CASRPSATDTQYF.

This clonotype turned up a few times. This chain links TRBV7-2 with TRBJ1-1; D remains ambiguous. The length of the CDR3 is 12 residues. Germline V gives CDR1 SGHTA, CDR2 FQGNSA. Trimming cost V 0 bases and J 11 bases, with 10 bases left between them. The CDR3 DNA is TGTGCCAGCAGCTTAGCAAGAGTTGGGGCTTTCTTT. It encodes CASSLARVGAFF. The full variable domain, rest sourced from reference TRBV7-2 and TRBJ1-1, is GAGVSQSPSNKVTEKGKDVELRCDPISGHTALYWYRQSLGQGLEFLIYFQGNSAPDKSGLPSDRFSAERTGGSVSTLTIQRTQQEDSAVYLCASSLARVGAFFGQGTRLTVV.

This clonotype was counted at least ten times. The CDR3 DNA follows: TGTGCCAGCAGCCCTGACGGGCGCCGTGAAAAACTGTTTTTT. This gives the protein CASSPDGRREKLFF. The genes are TRBV7-2 and TRBJ1-4; the D is unclear. The germline V gene has CDR1 SGHTA and CDR2 FQGNSA. The CDR3 has 14 residues. V dropped 5 bases and J dropped 7 bases, with 14 bases sitting between them.

The chain uses TRBV4-1 and TRBJ1-2; D is unresolved. Trimming removed 3 bases from V and 1 base from J, with 21 bases in between. This CDR3 has 18 residues. Germline CDR1 is MGHRA and CDR2 is YSYEKL. The chain's CDR3 is CASSHATRIALDNYGYTF. The CDR3, as DNA: TGCGCCAGCAGCCACGCGACAAGGATAGCTTTAGATAACTATGGCTACACCTTC.

This clonotype appeared many times. The J gene is TRBJ2-3, the V gene TRBV7-2; 8 bases agree with TRBD1. The CDR3 sequence is 14 residues long. Trimming removed 4 bases from V and 9 bases from J; junction bases left unmatched: 9. Germline V gene sequence: CDR1 SGHTA, CDR2 FQGNSA. The CDR3 here is CASSSTLQGATQYF. The CDR3 DNA follows: TGTGCCAGCAGCTCAACCTTGCAGGGGGCGACGCAGTATTTT. The whole variable domain, filled in from reference TRBV7-2 and TRBJ2-3, reads GAGVSQSPSNKVTEKGKDVELRCDPISGHTALYWYRQSLGQGLEFLIYFQGNSAPDKSGLPSDRFSAERTGGSVSTLTIQRTQQEDSAVYLCASSSTLQGATQYFGPGTRLTVL.

This clonotype was detected many times. The rearrangement joins TRBV7-2 to TRBJ2-3; D possibly matches TRBD1 or TRBD2 (6 bases each). Germline loops: CDR1 SGHTA, CDR2 FQGNSA. This CDR3 is built from 15 residues. V was clipped by 5 bases and J by 6 bases, with 18 bases between them. DNA for the CDR3: TGTGCCAGCAGCCCCGGGCTAGCGAGGGGGGATACGCAGTATTTT. Translated, it gives CASSPGLARGDTQYF. The full variable domain, rest sourced from reference TRBV7-2 and TRBJ2-3, is GAGVSQSPSNKVTEKGKDVELRCDPISGHTALYWYRQSLGQGLEFLIYFQGNSAPDKSGLPSDRFSAERTGGSVSTLTIQRTQQEDSAVYLCASSPGLARGDTQYFGPGTRLTVL.

This chain uses TRBV4-1 with TRBJ2-1, with 8 bases matching TRBD2. J gave up 9 bases and V 1 base, and 8 bases lay outside the gene matches. This CDR3 comprises 15 residues. CDR1 and CDR2 (germline): MGHRA, YSYEKL. The CDR3 here is CASSQGTGLDGEQFF. The CDR3 coding sequence is TGCGCCAGCAGCCAAGGGACGGGACTAGATGGTGAGCAGTTCTTC.

The chain uses TRBV20-1 and TRBJ2-6; D possibly corresponds to TRBD1 (5 bases). The V end lost 6 bases, the J end lost 4 bases, and 13 bases lay between the germline ends. CDR1 is DFQATT, CDR2 SNEGSKA, per germline (reference sequence). The CDR3 is made up of 14 amino acids. Here the CDR3 reads CSARKGSGANVLTF. The CDR3 DNA is TGCAGTGCCCGCAAGGGGTCCGGGGCCAACGTCCTGACTTTC.